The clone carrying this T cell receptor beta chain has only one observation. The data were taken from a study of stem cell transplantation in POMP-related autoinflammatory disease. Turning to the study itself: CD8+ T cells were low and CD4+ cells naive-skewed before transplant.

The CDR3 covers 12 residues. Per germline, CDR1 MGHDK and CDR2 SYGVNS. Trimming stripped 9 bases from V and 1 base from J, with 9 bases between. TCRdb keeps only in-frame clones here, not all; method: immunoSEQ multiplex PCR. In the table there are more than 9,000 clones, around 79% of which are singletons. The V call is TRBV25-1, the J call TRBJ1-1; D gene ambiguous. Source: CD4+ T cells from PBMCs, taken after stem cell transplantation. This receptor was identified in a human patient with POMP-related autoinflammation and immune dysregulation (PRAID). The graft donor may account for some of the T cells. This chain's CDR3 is CARPTPNTEAFF. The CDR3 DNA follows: TGTGCCAGACCTACACCGAACACTGAAGCTTTCTTT.